The 9 T cell receptor beta chains below come from one sample, sequenced in a study of blood T cell repertoires in COVID-19. Some clones are missing from TCRdb's copy, which holds only in-frame ones; the method was immunoSEQ multiplex PCR. The sample holds about 140,000 clones, about 87% seen once. The sequencing input was peripheral blood. Every receptor here comes from a man aged 55 to 70 with active or convalescent COVID-19.

The J gene is TRBJ2-1, the V gene TRBV6-4; the D is unclear. The CDR3 sequence is 15 residues long. V shed 5 bases and J shed 0 bases, with 11 bases lying between them. CDR1 and CDR2 from the germline V gene are MRHNA and SNTAGT. The chain's CDR3 is CASSSTATSYNEQFF. CDR3 nucleotides: TGTGCCAGCAGTTCCACAGCTACCTCCTACAATGAGCAGTTCTTC.

The chain combines TRBV6-5 with TRBJ2-2, with 7 nucleotides matching TRBD2. The CDR3 totals 15 residues. In germline, CDR1 is MNHEY, CDR2 SVGAGI. The V segment lost 6 bases and the J segment 5 bases; nucleotides outside the gene matches: 9. CDR3 protein: CASRAPGLPTGELFF. CDR3 sequence (DNA): TGTGCCAGCAGGGCACCGGGACTACCGACCGGGGAGCTGTTTTTT.

The rearrangement links TRBV5-1 to TRBJ2-3; 9 bases match TRBD2. The germline V gene has CDR1 SGHRS and CDR2 YFSETQ. Germline trimming cut 0 bases from V and 6 bases from J; bases unmatched to any gene: 8. CDR3 length: 16 residues. Here the CDR3 reads CASSLEAGGLLDTQYF. The CDR3 DNA reads TGCGCCAGCAGCTTGGAAGCGGGAGGCCTTCTGGATACGCAGTATTTT.

The V gene is TRBV6-2 or TRBV6-3, the J gene TRBJ1-1, with D hard to call. The CDR3 has 14 residues. Trimming left V 4 bases short and J 1 base short, with 10 bases between. Germline V gives CDR1 MNHEY, CDR2 SVGEGT. CDR3 in DNA: TGTGCCAGCAGTTCCAGAAGCGGGAACACTGAAGCTTTCTTT. Its protein is CASSSRSGNTEAFF.

The chain is built from TRBV10-3 and TRBJ1-3; D is ambiguous. Germline V CDR1 and CDR2: ENHRY, SYGVKD. V was shortened by 4 bases and J by 2 bases, with 18 bases between the two germline ends. CDR3 size: 17 residues. The CDR3 sequence is CAISAPGLSSPGNTIYF. The CDR3, as DNA: TGTGCCATCAGTGCTCCGGGATTATCCTCCCCTGGAAACACCATATATTTT.

The gene calls are TRBV7-9 and TRBJ1-1; 9 nucleotides line up with TRBD1. Germline V lookup: CDR1 SEHNR, CDR2 FQNEAQ (reference sequence). This CDR3 is 16 amino acids long. The V gene end was trimmed by 3 bases and the J gene end by 1 base; junction bases not matched to a gene: 6. The CDR3 bases are TGTGCCAGCAGCTTCGGGACAGGGTTCAGGAACACTGAAGCTTTCTTT. This sequence encodes CASSFGTGFRNTEAFF.

J is TRBJ1-5 and V is TRBV3-1 (or the pseudogene TRBV3-2); weak D call: TRBD1 (6 bases). Deletions cut 0 bases from V and 3 bases from J, with 9 bases between. The CDR3 totals 15 residues. CDR1 and CDR2 from the germline V gene are LGHDT and YNNKEL (reference sequence). CDR3 nucleotides: TGTGCCAGCAGCCAAGACTGGACAGACAATCAGCCCCAGCATTTT. Translation gives CASSQDWTDNQPQHF.

In this sample, this clone turned up a few times. This chain joins TRBV29-1 and TRBJ2-2; tentatively, D is TRBD1 (5 bases). CDR1 is SQVTM, CDR2 ANQGSEA, per germline. CDR3 length: 14 residues. Trimming removed 5 bases from V and 1 base from J, with 11 bases in between. This CDR3 reads CSVQGQGNTGELFF. The CDR3 DNA follows: TGCAGCGTTCAAGGGCAGGGGAACACCGGGGAGCTGTTTTTT.

The chain carries TRBV11-3 and TRBJ2-7; 9 bases line up with TRBD1. This CDR3 is 12 amino acids long. Trimming cost V 5 bases and J 6 bases; bases outside gene matches: 2. The V gene's germline CDR1 is SGHNT and CDR2 YENEEA. The DNA of the CDR3 is TGTGCCAGCAGCGTGACAGGGGGCGAGCAGTACTTC. This encodes CASSVTGGEQYF. Using reference TRBV11-3 and TRBJ2-7 for the parts outside the CDR3, the full variable domain is EAGVVQSPRYKIIEKKQPVAFWCNPISGHNTLYWYLQNLGQGPELLIRYENEEAVDDSQLPKDRFSAERLKGVDSTLKIQPAELGDSAVYLCASSVTGGEQYFGPGTRLTVT.